This T cell receptor beta chain was profiled in a study of tumor and adjacent non-tumor tissue in lung cancer. The length of the CDR3 is 12 residues. V lost 5 bases and J lost 5, with 7 bases in between. RNA was extracted from bulk tissue without any cell sorting. TCRbeta libraries were built with three rounds of nested PCR, modified from ARM-PCR. A single record per CDR3 protein comes from TCRdb applying MiXCR to the multiplex PCR reads. This table holds 84,000 or so distinct CDR3 sequences, around 65% found once. This clonotype was sampled from a man between 70 and 80 years old with non-small cell lung cancer. V gene TRBV12-3 or TRBV12-4 combines with J gene TRBJ1-5; D gene uncertain. Sequencing was performed on lung tumor tissue. The CDR3: CASSRLDQPQHF. The CDR3 coding sequence is TGTGCCAGCAGTCGTCTAGATCAGCCCCAGCATTTT.